This passage covers 31 T cell receptor beta chains from one sample sequenced in a study of cytomegalovirus exposure and HLA in healthy donors. The PCR was carried out with 60 Vbeta primers and 13 Jbeta primers. Only in-frame clones appear in the TCRdb table, and some are missing; sequencing was by immunoSEQ multiplex PCR. The sample yields some 96,000 clones, around 60% seen once. The specimen sequenced was PBMCs. The source is a man aged 60 to 75 in good health and CMV-seronegative.

This chain links TRBV18 with TRBJ2-3; 13 bases line up with TRBD2. This CDR3 is 17 amino acids long. J gave up 6 bases and V 3 bases, and 9 bases lay outside the gene matches. The germline CDR1 and CDR2 sequences are KGHSH and LQKENI. Here the CDR3 reads CASSPGLAGVGGDTQYF. The CDR3 DNA reads as TGTGCCAGCTCACCTGGACTAGCGGGGGTCGGGGGTGATACGCAGTATTTT.

The rearrangement joins TRBV2 to TRBJ1-5; no definite D call. There are 13 residues in the CDR3. Trimming shortened V by 5 bases and J by 3 bases, and 8 bases separated the two germline ends. The germline gives CDR1 SNHLY, CDR2 FYNNEI. CDR3 protein: CASSTSVNQPQHF. The DNA for the CDR3 is TGTGCCAGCAGTACATCTGTCAATCAGCCCCAGCATTTT. Together with reference TRBV2 and TRBJ1-5, the CDR3 gives the full variable domain: EPEVTQTPSHQVTQMGQEVILRCVPISNHLYFYWYRQILGQKVEFLVSFYNNEISEKSEIFDDQFSVERPDGSNFTLKIRSTKLEDSAMYFCASSTSVNQPQHFGDGTRLSIL.

The rearrangement uses TRBV4-1 and TRBJ2-1; maybe TRBD2 (6 bases). The germline gives CDR1 MGHRA, CDR2 YSYEKL. The CDR3 consists of 16 residues. Trimming pared 0 bases from V and 6 bases from J, leaving 15 bases between. The CDR3 DNA reads TGCGCCAGCAGCCAAGATCCGGAGCGGGCCCTCAATGAGCAGTTCTTC. This translates into CASSQDPERALNEQFF.

This clone was picked up a small number of times. The rearrangement uses TRBV4-2 and TRBJ2-1, with 9 bases identical to TRBD2. Germline CDR1 LGHNA, CDR2 YNFKEQ. The CDR3 has 15 residues. Losses at the gene ends were 0 bases for V and 6 bases for J; bases not matched to a gene: 3. The CDR3 nucleotides are TGTGCCAGCAGCCAAGAAGCACTAGCGGGCAATGAGCAGTTCTTC. Amino acid sequence: CASSQEALAGNEQFF.

The gene calls are TRBV9 and TRBJ1-4; perhaps TRBD1 as D (5 bases). Looked up from germline, CDR1 is SGDLS and CDR2 is YYNGEE. The CDR3 covers 15 residues. V shed 0 bases and J shed 7 bases, with 13 bases lying between them. CDR3 in DNA: TGTGCCAGCAGCGTAGCTGCGGGGGGGACTGAAAAACTGTTTTTT. The encoded protein is CASSVAAGGTEKLFF.

The chain is built from TRBV5-1 and TRBJ2-3; 7 nucleotides agree with TRBD1. The CDR3 spans 17 residues. The junction had 12 bases not matched to a gene; V was cut back by 0 bases and J by 5 bases. Germline loops: CDR1 SGHRS, CDR2 YFSETQ. The CDR3 DNA follows: TGCGCCAGCAGCTTGGCCGGTGGACAGGACTTGGTAGATACGCAGTATTTT. Translation gives CASSLAGGQDLVDTQYF. Supplemented by reference TRBV5-1 and TRBJ2-3, the full variable domain reads KAGVTQTPRYLIKTRGQQVTLSCSPISGHRSVSWYQQTPGQGLQFLFEYFSETQRNKGNFPGRFSGRQFSNSRSEMNVSTLELGDSALYLCASSLAGGQDLVDTQYFGPGTRLTVL.

This rearrangement joins TRBV7-2 to TRBJ1-2; D is unclear. Per germline, CDR1 SGHTA and CDR2 FQGNSA. The CDR3 is 14 amino acids. V was clipped by 2 bases and J by 4 bases, with 11 bases between them. The CDR3 spells CASSLILGVYGYTF. In DNA, the CDR3 is TGTGCCAGCAGCTTAATCCTGGGCGTCTATGGCTACACCTTC.

The CDR3 nucleotides are TGTGCCAGTAGTATAAGAGACAGGGCCGTTGAAGGCTACACCTTC. It encodes CASSIRDRAVEGYTF. The genes are TRBV19 and TRBJ1-2, with 7 bases fitting TRBD1. The CDR3 consists of 15 residues. Germline CDR1 reads LNHDA; CDR2 reads SQIVND (reference sequence). Trimming cost V 2 bases and J 8 bases; bases outside gene matches: 11.

The rearrangement joins TRBV7-2 to TRBJ2-2, with D possibly TRBD1 on 6 matching bases. Germline loops: CDR1 SGHTA, CDR2 FQGNSA. V was cut by 3 bases and J by 5 bases, with 16 bases left in between. The CDR3 sequence is 16 residues long. The CDR3 DNA reads TGTGCCAGCAGCTTTGTAGGCAGGGGAAGGACCGGGGAGCTGTTTTTT. This translates into CASSFVGRGRTGELFF.

This clone appeared a few times. The chain joins TRBV6-1 to TRBJ1-5; 9 bases align to TRBD1. Looked up from germline, CDR1 is MNHNS and CDR2 is SASEGT. V was clipped by 7 bases and J by 7 bases; unmatched bases: 8. The CDR3 is 14 amino acids. The CDR3 loop reads CASILDRGGQPQHF. CDR3 DNA: TGTGCCAGCATATTGGACAGGGGAGGACAGCCCCAGCATTTT.

V usage is TRBV15 and J usage is TRBJ1-3; D remains ambiguous. The ends were cut back, 0 bases at V and 11 bases at J, with 14 bases in the middle. Per the germline V gene, CDR1 is LNHNV and CDR2 is YYDKDF (reference sequence). This CDR3 spans 14 amino acids. This chain's CDR3 is CATSRDKVAYPIYF. CDR3 DNA sequence: TGTGCCACCAGCAGAGATAAAGTCGCGTACCCCATATATTTT. Full variable domain (missing parts from reference TRBV15 and TRBJ1-3): DAMVIQNPRYQVTQFGKPVTLSCSQTLNHNVMYWYQQKSSQAPKLLFHYYDKDFNNEADTPDNFQSRRPNTSFCFLDIRSPGLGDTAMYLCATSRDKVAYPIYFGEGSWLTVV.

CDR3 residues: CASSLGDFNTDTQYF. DNA for the CDR3: TGTGCCAGCAGCTTAGGGGACTTCAACACAGATACGCAGTATTTT. The chain links TRBV7-2 to TRBJ2-3; D is possibly TRBD2 (6 bases). The V and J ends lost 1 base and 2 bases respectively, with 10 bases between them. Germline V gene lookup returns CDR1 SGHTA and CDR2 FQGNSA. This CDR3 region has 15 residues.

This clone was observed a handful of times. This chain links TRBV5-4 with TRBJ2-1, with TRBD2 matching 11 bases. The CDR3 has 16 amino acids. Germline CDR1 SGHNT, CDR2 YYREEE (reference sequence). V lost 4 bases and J lost 5; bases outside the gene matches: 8. Written as DNA, the CDR3 is TGTGCCAGCAGCCCTGCTCGACTAGCGGGGAACAATGAGCAGTTCTTC. Protein sequence: CASSPARLAGNNEQFF.

This clone appeared a few times. The chain recombines TRBV27 with TRBJ2-2; D is perhaps TRBD1 (5 bases). This CDR3 contains 15 residues. Germline V gives CDR1 MNHEY, CDR2 SMNVEV (reference sequence). Between the trimmed V and J ends, which lost 6 bases and 3 bases, there was a span of 14 bases. CDR3 sequence: CASRGDGAYTGELFF. The CDR3 coding sequence is TGTGCCAGCAGGGGTGATGGGGCGTACACCGGGGAGCTGTTTTTT.

This rearrangement joins TRBV7-9 to TRBJ1-1, with a tentative D call TRBD1 (6 bases). Trimming pared 5 bases from V and 4 bases from J, leaving 20 bases between. CDR3 length equals 16 residues. Looked up from germline, CDR1 is SEHNR and CDR2 is FQNEAQ (reference sequence). The CDR3 spells CASSPTLTGVRTEAFF. CDR3 DNA: TGTGCCAGCAGCCCCACATTGACAGGAGTTCGCACTGAAGCTTTCTTT.

DNA of the CDR3: TGCGCCAGCAGCCAAGCGTCTAGCGGGGGCCGGAGCTCCTACAATGAGCAGTTCTTC. Translating it yields CASSQASSGGRSSYNEQFF. The chain carries TRBV4-1 and TRBJ2-1, with 10 positions matching TRBD2. This CDR3 contains 19 residues. V was pared by 1 base and J by 0 bases, with 9 bases of the junction left unmatched. The germline V gene encodes CDR1 MGHRA and CDR2 YSYEKL.

J is TRBJ1-1 and V is TRBV2; possibly TRBD1 for D (6 bases). Germline V gene sequence: CDR1 SNHLY, CDR2 FYNNEI. The CDR3 is 15 residues long. V was trimmed by 7 bases and J by 1 base, leaving 16 bases between them. The CDR3 is CASKKEMGQNTEAFF. CDR3 coding DNA: TGTGCCAGCAAGAAAGAAATGGGACAGAACACTGAAGCTTTCTTT.

The genes are TRBV5-4 and TRBJ2-2; no reliable D call. In germline, CDR1 is SGHNT, CDR2 YYREEE (reference sequence). The ends were cut back, 7 bases at V and 5 bases at J, with 9 bases in the middle. CDR3 size: 12 residues. The CDR3 nucleotides read TGTGCCAGCTTTGGCTTGACCGGGGAGCTGTTTTTT. It encodes CASFGLTGELFF. Drawing the rest from reference TRBV5-4 and TRBJ2-2, the complete variable domain is ETGVTQSPTHLIKTRGQQVTLRCSSQSGHNTVSWYQQALGQGPQFIFQYYREEENGRGNFPPRFSGLQFPNYSSELNVNALELDDSALYLCASFGLTGELFFGEGSRLTVL.

The chain carries TRBV30 and TRBJ2-7; D not certain. Trimming cost V 6 bases and J 10 bases, with 16 bases left between them. The CDR3 runs 11 residues. Germline CDR1 is GTSNPN and CDR2 is SVGIG (reference sequence). CDR3 loop: CACCTPFLQYF. The DNA for the CDR3 is TGTGCCTGTTGCACTCCTTTCCTCCAGTACTTC.

CDR3 bases: TGTGCCAGCAGCAGACAGGGGGCGAACGATGGCTACACCTTC. Translated: CASSRQGANDGYTF. The chain has TRBV6-1 and TRBJ1-2; 10 nucleotides line up with TRBD1. The germline V gene encodes CDR1 MNHNS and CDR2 SASEGT. The CDR3 extends over 14 amino acids. With V trimmed by 6 bases and J by 6 bases, 7 bases remained unmatched.

This sequence joins TRBV5-3 and TRBJ1-5, with 11 bases lining up with TRBD1. TRBV5-3 is annotated as an ORF whose role is uncertain. V lost 3 bases, J lost 7 bases, and 9 bases stayed unmatched. CDR3 size: 16 residues. This CDR3 is CARSSGTGGTKQPQHF. Written as DNA, the CDR3 is TGTGCCAGAAGCTCAGGGACAGGGGGGACAAAACAGCCCCAGCATTTT.

This rearrangement joins TRBV2 to TRBJ2-7; 10 nucleotides line up with TRBD2. V dropped 5 bases and J dropped 9; count of bases not matched to a gene: 16. The CDR3 is 16 residues long. Looked up from germline, CDR1 is SNHLY and CDR2 is FYNNEI. CDR3 nucleotide sequence: TGTGCCAGCAGTCTACCTAGCGGGGGCCACCAAAGGGGGCAGTACTTC. Amino acids: CASSLPSGGHQRGQYF. The complete variable domain, with remaining parts taken from reference TRBV2 and TRBJ2-7, reads EPEVTQTPSHQVTQMGQEVILRCVPISNHLYFYWYRQILGQKVEFLVSFYNNEISEKSEIFDDQFSVERPDGSNFTLKIRSTKLEDSAMYFCASSLPSGGHQRGQYFGPGTRLTVT.

This clone was detected a few times. The chain has TRBV5-1 and TRBJ2-3; 11 bases agree with TRBD1. V lost 5 bases, J lost 5 bases, and 10 bases stayed unmatched. Germline V gives CDR1 SGHRS, CDR2 YFSETQ. The length of the CDR3 is 16 residues. The CDR3 sequence: CASRTGTGGSIDTQYF. The CDR3 bases are TGCGCCAGCAGGACCGGGACAGGGGGTTCAATAGATACGCAGTATTTT.

There are a few counts of this clone. This chain joins TRBV6-1 and TRBJ1-2; the match to TRBD1 covers 10 bases. Per the germline V gene, CDR1 is MNHNS and CDR2 is SASEGT. V shed 7 bases, J shed 4 bases, and the junction held 6 bases outside the gene matches. The CDR3 is 14 amino acids. CDR3 nucleotide sequence: TGTGCCAGCAACCCAGGACAGGGGGGCTATGGCTACACCTTC. Residues: CASNPGQGGYGYTF.

This clone was counted only a few times. The rearrangement uses TRBV18 and TRBJ2-1; TRBD2 aligns across 9 bases. Germline V gene sequence: CDR1 KGHSH, CDR2 LQKENI. This CDR3 region has 16 residues. The V gene end was trimmed by 6 bases and the J gene end by 4 bases; junction bases not matched to a gene: 10. CDR3 region: CASSQASGVWYNEQFF. CDR3 DNA sequence: TGTGCCAGCTCCCAGGCTAGCGGGGTATGGTACAATGAGCAGTTCTTC.

The gene calls are TRBV4-1 and TRBJ2-5; weak D call: TRBD2 (7 bases). CDR1 and CDR2 from the germline V gene are MGHRA and YSYEKL. The ends were cut back, 0 bases at V and 3 bases at J, with 11 bases in the middle. This CDR3 contains 15 residues. The CDR3: CASSQDRGAEETQYF. DNA for the CDR3: TGCGCCAGCAGCCAAGATCGGGGGGCTGAAGAGACCCAGTACTTC.

The rearrangement links TRBV7-2 to TRBJ2-3; TRBD1 matches at 9 bases. The CDR3 spans 15 residues. J lost 5 bases, V lost 3 bases, and 6 bases had no gene match. The germline V gene encodes CDR1 SGHTA and CDR2 FQGNSA. CDR3 nucleotides: TGTGCCAGCAGCTTCGGACAGGGGAGGGGAGATACGCAGTATTTT. Its translation is CASSFGQGRGDTQYF.

This clone occurred a few times. The rearrangement links TRBV2 to TRBJ1-4; 8 nucleotides agree with TRBD1. Germline V gene sequence: CDR1 SNHLY, CDR2 FYNNEI. This CDR3 is built from 12 residues. After removal of 6 bases from V and 7 bases from J, the junction contained 1 base not matched to a gene. In DNA form, the CDR3 reads TGTGCCAGCAGGGGGACAGGTGAAAAACTGTTTTTT. Translation: CASRGTGEKLFF.

This clone was recorded once. This sequence joins TRBV5-6 and TRBJ2-1, with 11 nucleotides matching TRBD2. This CDR3 is 14 amino acids long. Germline CDR1 and CDR2: SGHDT and YYEEEE. J was trimmed by 10 bases and V by 3 bases; bases with no gene match: 6. In DNA form, the CDR3 reads TGTGCCAGCAGCTGGGGGACTAGCGGACGAGAGCAGTTCTTC. Its translation is CASSWGTSGREQFF.

This clone was seen more than once but under ten times. V usage is TRBV29-1 and J usage is TRBJ2-5, with a tentative D call TRBD2 (7 bases). Trimming removed 3 bases from V and 4 bases from J, with 24 bases in between. The CDR3 loop spans 17 amino acids. Germline lookup yields CDR1 SQVTM and CDR2 ANQGSEA. CDR3 residues: CSVEGGGFGPPGETQYF. The CDR3 DNA is TGCAGCGTTGAGGGAGGGGGGTTTGGCCCTCCAGGAGAGACCCAGTACTTC. Full variable domain (missing parts from reference TRBV29-1 and TRBJ2-5): SAVISQKPSRDICQRGTSLTIQCQVDSQVTMMFWYRQQPGQSLTLIATANQGSEATYESGFVIDKFPISRPNLTFSTLTVSNMSPEDSSIYLCSVEGGGFGPPGETQYFGPGTRLLVL.

In this sample, this clone turned up a few times. The chain recombines TRBV6-4 with TRBJ2-3, with D possibly being TRBD1 (6 bases). The germline V and J ends were trimmed by 0 bases and 2 bases, with 12 bases remaining between them. The CDR3 has 16 amino acids. Germline lookup yields CDR1 MRHNA and CDR2 SNTAGT. The CDR3 protein is CASSDSRTADTDTQYF. CDR3 sequence (DNA): TGTGCCAGCAGTGACTCTCGGACAGCTGACACAGATACGCAGTATTTT.